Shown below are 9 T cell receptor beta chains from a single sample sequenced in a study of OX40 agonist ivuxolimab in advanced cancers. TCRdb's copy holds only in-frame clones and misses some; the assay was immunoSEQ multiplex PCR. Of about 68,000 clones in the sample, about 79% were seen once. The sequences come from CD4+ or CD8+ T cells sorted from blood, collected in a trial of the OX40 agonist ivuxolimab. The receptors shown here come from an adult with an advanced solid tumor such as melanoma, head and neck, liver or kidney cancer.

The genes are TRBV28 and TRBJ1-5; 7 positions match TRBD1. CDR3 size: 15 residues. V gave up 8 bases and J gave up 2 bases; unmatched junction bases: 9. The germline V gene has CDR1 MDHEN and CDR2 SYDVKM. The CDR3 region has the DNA TGTGCCAGCGTCGAGGGGGCAGTTGGCAATCAGCCCCAGCATTTT. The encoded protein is CASVEGAVGNQPQHF.

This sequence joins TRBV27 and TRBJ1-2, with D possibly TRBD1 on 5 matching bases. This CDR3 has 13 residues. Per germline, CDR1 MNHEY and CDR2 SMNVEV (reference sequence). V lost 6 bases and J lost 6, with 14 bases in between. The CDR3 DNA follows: TGTGCCAGCAGCCGACGGGGACGTGATGGCTACACCTTC. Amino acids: CASSRRGRDGYTF.

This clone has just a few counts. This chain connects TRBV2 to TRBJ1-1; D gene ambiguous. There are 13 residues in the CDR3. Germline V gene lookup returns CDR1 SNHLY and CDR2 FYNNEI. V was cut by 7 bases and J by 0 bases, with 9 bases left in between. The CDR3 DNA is TGTGCCAGCAAGAATACAGTGAACACTGAAGCTTTCTTT. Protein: CASKNTVNTEAFF.

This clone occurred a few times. This chain's CDR3 is CASSSDLGATYNEQFF. The DNA of the CDR3 is TGTGCCAGCAGCTCTGACCTAGGTGCCACCTACAATGAGCAGTTCTTC. V is TRBV7-3 and J is TRBJ2-1; D is unresolved. Per germline, CDR1 SGHTA and CDR2 FQGTGA. The CDR3 has 16 amino acids. Deletions cut 4 bases from V and 2 bases from J, with 15 bases between.

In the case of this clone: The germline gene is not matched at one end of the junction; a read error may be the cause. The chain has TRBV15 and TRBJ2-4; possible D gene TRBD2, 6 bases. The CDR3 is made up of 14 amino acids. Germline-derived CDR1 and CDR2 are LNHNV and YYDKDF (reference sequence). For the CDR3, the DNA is TGTGCCACCAGCAGAGCTCGGTTCGGGACCGGGGGTCTCTTC. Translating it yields CATSRARFGTGGLF. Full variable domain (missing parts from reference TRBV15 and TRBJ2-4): DAMVIQNPRYQVTQFGKPVTLSCSQTLNHNVMYWYQQKSSQAPKLLFHYYDKDFNNEADTPDNFQSRRPNTSFCFLDIRSPGLGDTAMYLCATSRARFGTGGLFGAGTRLSVL.

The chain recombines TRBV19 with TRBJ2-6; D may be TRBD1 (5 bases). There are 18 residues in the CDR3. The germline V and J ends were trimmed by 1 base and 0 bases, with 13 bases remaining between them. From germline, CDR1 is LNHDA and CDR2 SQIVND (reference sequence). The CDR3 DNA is TGTGCCAGTAGTATAGGTCGCAGGGAACTCTCTGGGGCCAACGTCCTGACTTTC. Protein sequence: CASSIGRRELSGANVLTF.

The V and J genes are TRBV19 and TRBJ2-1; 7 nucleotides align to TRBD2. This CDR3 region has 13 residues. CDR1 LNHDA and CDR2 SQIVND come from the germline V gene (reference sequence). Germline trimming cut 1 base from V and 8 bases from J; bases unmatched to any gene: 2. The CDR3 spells CASSIALADEQFF. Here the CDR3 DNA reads TGTGCCAGTAGTATAGCCCTAGCGGATGAGCAGTTCTTC.

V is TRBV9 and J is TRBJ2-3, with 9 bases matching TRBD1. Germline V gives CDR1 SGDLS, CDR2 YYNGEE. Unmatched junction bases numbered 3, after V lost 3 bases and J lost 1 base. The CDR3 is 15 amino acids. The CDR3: CASSGWTGGTDTQYF. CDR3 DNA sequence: TGTGCCAGCAGCGGATGGACAGGGGGCACAGATACGCAGTATTTT.

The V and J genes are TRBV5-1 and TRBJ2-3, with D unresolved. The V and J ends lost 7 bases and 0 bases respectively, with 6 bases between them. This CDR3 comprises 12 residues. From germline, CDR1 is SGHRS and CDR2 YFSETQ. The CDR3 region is CASSGSTDTQYF. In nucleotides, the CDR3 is TGCGCCAGCTCCGGAAGCACAGATACGCAGTATTTT.